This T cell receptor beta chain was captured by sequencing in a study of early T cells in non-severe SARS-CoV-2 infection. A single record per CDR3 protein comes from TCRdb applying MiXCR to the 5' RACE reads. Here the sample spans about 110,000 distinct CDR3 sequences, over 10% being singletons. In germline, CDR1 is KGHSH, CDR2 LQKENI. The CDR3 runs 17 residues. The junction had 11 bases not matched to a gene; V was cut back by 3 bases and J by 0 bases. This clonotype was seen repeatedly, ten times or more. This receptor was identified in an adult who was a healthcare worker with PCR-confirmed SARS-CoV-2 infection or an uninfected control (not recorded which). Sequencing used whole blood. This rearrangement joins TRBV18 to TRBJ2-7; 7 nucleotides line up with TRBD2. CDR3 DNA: TGTGCCAGCTCACCTTCCCCTCCTAGCGGAATCTCCTACGAGCAGTACTTC. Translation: CASSPSPPSGISYEQYF.